This T cell receptor beta chain was sequenced for a study of tumor-infiltrating lymphocytes in primary liver carcinoma. Study details: T1-T3 N0M0 was the stage of the tumors, which were 4.2 to 10 cm across. Samples had roughly 3.65 to 7.13 million productive TCRbeta reads, comparable between tissue types. Study-level results: Blood trailed tumors significantly in top-250-clone fraction (p = 0.039). Lower overlap was observed for tumor-adjacent and tumor-blood pairs relative to tumor region pairs.

Investigators took RNA and DNA out together from roughly 18-30 mg of unsorted bulk tissue. From roughly 0.45 ug total RNA, TCR beta cDNA was generated with a primer in the constant region. Amplification in three nested multiplex PCR rounds with slightly modified ARM-PCR gave rise to TCR beta libraries. Amplification in the first two PCR rounds was performed using TRBV1-TRBV30 forward primers and a C-beta reverse primer for 10 cycles each. TCRdb reanalysed the multiplex PCR reads using MiXCR and keeps one entry per CDR3 protein. The data show 90,000 to 100,000 distinct CDR3 sequences, with over 55% seen just once and 9.5% held by the top ten. Details on this clonotype: The antigen is unknown.

Trimming at V came to 4 bases and at J to 3 bases, leaving 4 bases not matched to a gene. Germline CDR1 reads SNHLY; CDR2 reads FYNNEI. The CDR3 totals 17 residues. The sequenced sample consisted of liver tumor tissue from sampling region 5. Subset specified: tumor region T5, tumor centre. The chain uses TRBV2 and TRBJ2-2; 14 nucleotides align to TRBD2. The TCR sequence derives from an older woman with primary liver carcinoma and hepatitis B virus infection. The CDR3 DNA reads TGTGCCAGCAGTGCCCCGGGACTAGCGGGGGACACCGGGGAGCTGTTTTTT. It yields the protein CASSAPGLAGDTGELFF.